The 26 T cell receptor beta chains reported below all come from one sample, sequenced in a study of STAT5B mutations in CD4+ large granular lymphocyte leukemia. Assay used: immunoSEQ multiplex PCR; TCRdb lists only in-frame clones, some missing. The sample lists 20,000 to 25,000 clones; 82% were seen once. The sample comprised CD4+ T cells from blood buffy coats. The source of these receptors is a human donor in good health.

The V gene is TRBV14, the J gene TRBJ2-1; D gene uncertain. The germline V and J ends were trimmed by 2 bases and 2 bases, with 4 bases remaining between them. Per germline, CDR1 SGHDN and CDR2 FVKESK. The CDR3 totals 13 residues. The CDR3 spells CASSQQPYNEQFF. The CDR3 DNA follows: TGTGCCAGCAGCCAACAACCCTACAATGAGCAGTTCTTC.

This clone was seen more than once but under ten times. The chain joins TRBV7-9 to TRBJ2-2; maybe TRBD1 (6 bases). Germline loops: CDR1 SEHNR, CDR2 FQNEAQ (reference sequence). This CDR3 region has 15 residues. Trimming stripped 3 bases from V and 4 bases from J, with 12 bases between. CDR3: CASSFGDRSTGELFF. CDR3 DNA: TGTGCCAGCAGCTTTGGAGACAGGTCCACCGGGGAGCTGTTTTTT.

The chain has TRBV6-6 and TRBJ2-5; D perhaps matches TRBD2 (5 bases). The V and J ends lost 7 bases and 4 bases respectively, with 10 bases between them. The germline CDR1 and CDR2 sequences are MNHNY and SVGAGI (reference sequence). This CDR3 has 12 residues. The CDR3 DNA reads TGTGCCAGCACCGGGGTTTTAGAGACCCAGTACTTC. It is translated as CASTGVLETQYF.

V usage is TRBV10-1 and J usage is TRBJ1-5; possibly TRBD1 for D (5 bases). This CDR3 spans 14 amino acids. Germline V lookup: CDR1 WNHNN, CDR2 SYGVQD (reference sequence). V was shortened by 7 bases and J by 5 bases, with 15 bases between the two germline ends. CDR3 DNA sequence: TGCGCCAGCACCGTCGAGGGGACGGATCAGCCCCAGCATTTT. Translating gives CASTVEGTDQPQHF.

The chain recombines TRBV21-1 with TRBJ1-1; TRBD1 was called by the table and not checked on the DNA. TRBV21-1 is shown as a pseudogene. This CDR3 is built from 16 residues. The CDR3 region has the DNA TGTGCCAGCAGCAAAGTTGGCAGGGGAAGGGGCACTGAAGCTTTCTTT. This translates into CASSKVGRGRGTEAFF.

V and J are TRBV15 and TRBJ1-1, with a tentative D call TRBD1 (5 bases). Germline V gene data show CDR1 as LNHNV and CDR2 as YYDKDF (reference sequence). Trimming left V 1 base short and J 4 bases short, with 19 bases between. The CDR3 has 17 residues. The CDR3 reads CATSRVAGITVSTEAFF. CDR3 nucleotides: TGTGCCACCAGCAGAGTGGCAGGGATTACGGTGAGCACTGAAGCTTTCTTT.

The rearrangement uses TRBV6-5 and TRBJ2-3; 9 nucleotides line up with TRBD2. Germline V gene data show CDR1 as MNHEY and CDR2 as SVGAGI. The ends lost 10 bases at V and 1 base at J; junction bases unmatched: 9. This CDR3 has 15 residues. The CDR3 protein is CATRAGGPGTDTQYF. The CDR3 region has the DNA TGTGCCACCAGGGCGGGGGGGCCCGGCACAGATACGCAGTATTTT.

This chain connects TRBV15 to TRBJ2-5; D perhaps matches TRBD1 (5 bases). The germline gives CDR1 LNHNV, CDR2 YYDKDF (reference sequence). The CDR3 is 16 amino acids. The ends were cut back, 2 bases at V and 4 bases at J, with 17 bases in the middle. The CDR3 sequence: CATSRSLGAGSETQYF. DNA of the CDR3: TGTGCCACCAGCAGATCCCTAGGGGCAGGGTCAGAGACCCAGTACTTC.

As concerns this clone: Distinct nucleotide sequences in the sample also encode this CDR3. The chain employs TRBV7-2 and TRBJ1-2; TRBD1 aligns across 10 bases. The germline V gene encodes CDR1 SGHTA and CDR2 FQGNSA. V was clipped by 5 bases and J by 8 bases; unmatched bases: 5. The CDR3 contains 13 residues. CDR3 sequence: CASSPGQGGGYTF. CDR3 bases: TGTGCCAGCAGCCCCGGACAGGGGGGAGGCTACACCTTC.

The rearrangement uses TRBV9 and TRBJ2-3, with D possibly matching TRBD2 (6 bases). Trimming left V 3 bases short and J 3 bases short, with 17 bases between. CDR3 length: 16 amino acids. Germline loops: CDR1 SGDLS, CDR2 YYNGEE. The chain's CDR3 is CASSAEGSAGTDTQYF. CDR3 sequence (DNA): TGTGCCAGCAGCGCCGAGGGCTCGGCGGGGACAGATACGCAGTATTTT.

The V gene is TRBV9, the J gene TRBJ2-2, with 12 nucleotides matching TRBD2. V lost 2 bases and J lost 6; bases outside the gene matches: 5. The CDR3 length is 16 residues. Germline CDR1 is SGDLS and CDR2 is YYNGEE. The CDR3 bases are TGTGCCAGCAGCGTGACTAGCGGGAGTTGGGCCGGGGAGCTGTTTTTT. Protein: CASSVTSGSWAGELFF. The complete variable domain, with remaining parts taken from reference TRBV9 and TRBJ2-2, reads DSGVTQTPKHLITATGQRVTLRCSPRSGDLSVYWYQQSLDQGLQFLIQYYNGEERAKGNILERFSAQQFPDLHSELNLSSLELGDSALYFCASSVTSGSWAGELFFGEGSRLTVL.

The genes are TRBV19 and TRBJ2-6, with no clear D. The CDR3 extends over 16 amino acids. V was trimmed by 6 bases and J by 2 bases, leaving 14 bases between them. Germline CDR1 and CDR2: LNHDA and SQIVND (reference sequence). The DNA for the CDR3 is TGTGCCAGTAGGAAACGAGGACCCCCTGGGGCCAACGTCCTGACTTTC. It translates to CASRKRGPPGANVLTF.

This chain connects TRBV7-9 to TRBJ2-7; D is ambiguous. CDR1 and CDR2 (germline): SEHNR, FQNEAQ (reference sequence). The CDR3 consists of 15 residues. V lost 5 bases to trimming and J lost 4 bases, with 18 bases between them. This CDR3 reads CASSPRLDTRYEQYF. The DNA for the CDR3 is TGTGCCAGCAGCCCCAGACTCGACACACGATACGAGCAGTACTTC.

The chain employs TRBV5-1 and TRBJ2-5; D is perhaps TRBD1 or TRBD2 (5 bases each). CDR1 SGHRS and CDR2 YFSETQ come from the germline V gene. V dropped 4 bases and J dropped 2 bases, with 12 bases sitting between them. CDR3 length: 14 amino acids. The CDR3 region has the DNA TGCGCCAGCAGCATGGGGGTTGGGCAAGAGACCCAGTACTTC. It codes for CASSMGVGQETQYF.

The chain links TRBV19 to TRBJ2-6; D is perhaps TRBD1 (6 bases). The CDR3 runs to 16 residues. Trimming stripped 4 bases from V and 0 bases from J, with 10 bases between. Germline loops: CDR1 LNHDA, CDR2 SQIVND (reference sequence). CDR3 sequence (DNA): TGTGCCAGTAGTACTCAACAGGGCTCTGGGGCCAACGTCCTGACTTTC. Amino acid sequence: CASSTQQGSGANVLTF.

The chain joins TRBV6-6 to TRBJ2-1; D tentatively fits TRBD1 or TRBD2 (5 bases each). V was trimmed by 2 bases and J by 2 bases, leaving 10 bases between them. Germline V CDR1 and CDR2: MNHNY, SVGAGI (reference sequence). This CDR3 contains 15 residues. The CDR3 is CASSYPGTTYNEQFF. CDR3 coding DNA: TGTGCCAGCAGTTACCCAGGGACCACCTACAATGAGCAGTTCTTC.

V gene TRBV4-2 combines with J gene TRBJ1-6; D not resolved. Trimming took off 0 bases at V and 0 bases at J, with 9 bases between the two ends. This CDR3 comprises 17 residues. Germline V gene lookup returns CDR1 LGHNA and CDR2 YNFKEQ. The DNA of the CDR3 is TGTGCCAGCAGCCAAGATCGTGGGAGCTCCTATAATTCACCCCTCCACTTT. Translated, it gives CASSQDRGSSYNSPLHF.

The J gene is TRBJ1-1, the V gene TRBV5-1; weak D call: TRBD1 (5 bases). The germline V gene has CDR1 SGHRS and CDR2 YFSETQ. The CDR3 contains 14 residues. V lost 4 bases to trimming and J lost 2 bases, with 12 bases between them. CDR3 DNA sequence: TGCGCCAGCAGCCCCGGGGGACCTAACACTGAAGCTTTCTTT. It specifies CASSPGGPNTEAFF. The full variable domain, completed using reference TRBV5-1 and TRBJ1-1, is KAGVTQTPRYLIKTRGQQVTLSCSPISGHRSVSWYQQTPGQGLQFLFEYFSETQRNKGNFPGRFSGRQFSNSRSEMNVSTLELGDSALYLCASSPGGPNTEAFFGQGTRLTVV.

The chain uses TRBV5-6 and TRBJ2-5; D may match TRBD1 or TRBD2 (5 bases each). Germline CDR1 SGHDT, CDR2 YYEEEE. V was shortened by 2 bases and J by 4 bases, with 15 bases between the two germline ends. This CDR3 is 15 amino acids long. CDR3 sequence: CASSLLGTYGETQYF. Written as DNA, the CDR3 is TGTGCCAGCAGCTTATTGGGGACGTACGGAGAGACCCAGTACTTC.

The sample holds a few counts of this clone. This rearrangement joins TRBV6-1 to TRBJ2-6, with TRBD1 matching over 8 bases. V shed 6 bases and J 3 bases; nucleotides not matched to a gene: 4. The length of the CDR3 is 15 residues. Germline CDR1 reads MNHNS; CDR2 reads SASEGT. DNA of the CDR3: TGTGCCAGCAGAGGACAGGGCTTTGGGGCCAACGTCCTGACTTTC. Amino acids: CASRGQGFGANVLTF.

This clone was seen only a few times. The chain combines TRBV5-1 with TRBJ2-2; D is possibly TRBD1 or TRBD2 (6 bases each). Germline V lookup: CDR1 SGHRS, CDR2 YFSETQ. The CDR3 extends over 16 amino acids. V was shortened by 0 bases and J by 0 bases, with 9 bases between the two germline ends. The CDR3 DNA reads as TGCGCCAGCAGCTTGGACGGGGGCACGAACACCGGGGAGCTGTTTTTT. Translating it yields CASSLDGGTNTGELFF.

The genes are TRBV5-1 and TRBJ2-3; 7 nucleotides align to TRBD1. The CDR3 runs to 18 residues. Germline lookup yields CDR1 SGHRS and CDR2 YFSETQ. The V segment lost 0 bases and the J segment 0 bases; nucleotides outside the gene matches: 10. In DNA, the CDR3 is TGCGCCAGCAGCTTGGGGTGGTCCGGGACAGTTAGCACAGATACGCAGTATTTT. It is translated as CASSLGWSGTVSTDTQYF.

The chain couples TRBV28 to TRBJ2-5; no definite D call. Matching the DNA end better, TRBJ2-7 makes the J call doubtful. CDR3 length equals 12 residues. CDR1 is MDHEN and CDR2 is SYDVKM in the germline V gene. Here the CDR3 reads CASSAPAYEQYF. CDR3 nucleotide sequence: TGTGCCAGCAGCGCCCCAGCCTACGAGCAGTACTTC.

The CDR3 sequence: CASSLGYEQYF. Written as DNA, the CDR3 is TGTGCCAGCAGCTTAGGGTACGAGCAGTACTTC. This sequence joins TRBV5-6 and TRBJ2-7; D call uncertain. There are 11 residues in the CDR3. The germline V gene has CDR1 SGHDT and CDR2 YYEEEE. V was trimmed by 2 bases and J by 4 bases, leaving 4 bases between them.

The rearrangement links TRBV2 to TRBJ2-1; D ambiguous. This CDR3 has 11 amino acids. Trimming stripped 6 bases from V and 7 bases from J, with 7 bases between. The germline gives CDR1 SNHLY, CDR2 FYNNEI. CDR3 coding DNA: TGTGCCAGCAGAGTGGGAAATGAGCAGTTCTTC. Residues: CASRVGNEQFF.

This clone occurred once. The chain is built from TRBV27 and TRBJ2-7, with 11 bases identical to TRBD2. V shed 5 bases, J shed 0 bases, and the junction held 6 bases outside the gene matches. Per germline, CDR1 MNHEY and CDR2 SMNVEV (reference sequence). The length of the CDR3 is 16 residues. CDR3: CASSPGTSGSSYEQYF. The CDR3 DNA reads TGTGCCAGCAGTCCCGGGACTAGCGGCAGCTCCTACGAGCAGTACTTC.